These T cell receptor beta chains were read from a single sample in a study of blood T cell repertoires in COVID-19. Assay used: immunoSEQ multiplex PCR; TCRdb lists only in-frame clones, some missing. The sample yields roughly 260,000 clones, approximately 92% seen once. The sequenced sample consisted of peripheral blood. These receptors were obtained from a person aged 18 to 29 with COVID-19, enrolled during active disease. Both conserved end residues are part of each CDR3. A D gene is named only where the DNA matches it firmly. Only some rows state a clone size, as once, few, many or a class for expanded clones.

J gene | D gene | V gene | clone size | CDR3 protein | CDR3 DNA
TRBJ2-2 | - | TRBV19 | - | CASRAGVTGELFF | TGTGCCAGTAGAGCCGGAGTCACCGGGGAGCTGTTTTTT
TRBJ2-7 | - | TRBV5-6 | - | CASSRQIYEQYF | TGTGCCAGCAGCAGACAGATCTACGAGCAGTACTTC
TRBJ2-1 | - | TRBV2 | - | CASASNAGNEQFF | TGTGCCAGCGCGTCCAACGCGGGCAATGAGCAGTTCTTC
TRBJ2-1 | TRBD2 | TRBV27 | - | CASSELAGPFNEQFF | TGTGCCAGCAGCGAACTAGCGGGGCCCTTCAATGAGCAGTTCTTC
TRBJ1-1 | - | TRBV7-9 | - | CASSQGVSGTEAFF | TGTGCCAGCAGTCAAGGGGTATCGGGCACTGAAGCTTTCTTT
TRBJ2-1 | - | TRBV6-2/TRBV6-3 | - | CASSLFQGREQFF | TGTGCCAGCAGTTTATTTCAAGGGAGGGAGCAGTTCTTC
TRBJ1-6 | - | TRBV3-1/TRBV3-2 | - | CASSQEMRVSPLHF | TGTGCCAGCAGCCAAGAGATGAGGGTGTCACCCCTCCACTTT
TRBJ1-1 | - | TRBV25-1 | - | CASRGGMNTEAFF | TGTGCCAGCAGAGGGGGTATGAACACTGAAGCTTTCTTT
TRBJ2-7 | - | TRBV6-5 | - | CASSPSPFSYEQYF | TGTGCCAGCAGCCCCAGTCCCTTCTCCTACGAGCAGTACTTC
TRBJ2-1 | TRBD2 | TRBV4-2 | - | CASSQPTSGAYNEQFF | TGTGCCAGCAGCCAACCTACTAGCGGGGCTTACAATGAGCAGTTCTTC
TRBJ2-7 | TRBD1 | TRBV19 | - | CASSMGQGFDEQYF | TGTGCCAGTAGTATGGGACAGGGGTTCGACGAGCAGTACTTC
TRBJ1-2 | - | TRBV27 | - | CASSPVRVDNYGYTF | TGTGCCAGCAGTCCGGTCAGGGTTGATAACTATGGCTACACCTTC
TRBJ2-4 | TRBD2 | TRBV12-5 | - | CASGLAENIQYF | TGTGCTAGTGGACTAGCGGAAAACATTCAGTACTTC
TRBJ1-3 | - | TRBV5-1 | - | CASSTASGSGNTIYF | TGCGCCAGCAGCACAGCTTCAGGCTCTGGAAACACCATATATTTT
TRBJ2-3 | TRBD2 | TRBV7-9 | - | CASSFGVAGGPSTDTQYF | TGTGCCAGCAGCTTCGGCGTAGCGGGAGGGCCGAGCACAGATACGCAGTATTTT
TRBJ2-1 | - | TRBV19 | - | CASGRGDEQFF | TGTGCCAGTGGTAGGGGGGATGAGCAGTTCTTC
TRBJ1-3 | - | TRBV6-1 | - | CASSEVTRWDTIYF | TGTGCCAGCAGTGAAGTTACTAGGTGGGACACCATATATTTT
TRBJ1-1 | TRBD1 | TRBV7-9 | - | CASSPWVGTGHTEAFF | TGTGCCAGCAGCCCCTGGGTAGGGACAGGGCACACTGAAGCTTTCTTT
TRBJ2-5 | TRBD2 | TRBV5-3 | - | CARSLTSGSIQETQYF | TGTGCCAGAAGCTTGACTAGCGGGAGTATCCAAGAGACCCAGTACTTC
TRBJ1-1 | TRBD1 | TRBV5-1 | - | CASNRGNANTEAFF | TGCGCCTCGAACAGGGGGAATGCGAACACTGAAGCTTTCTTT
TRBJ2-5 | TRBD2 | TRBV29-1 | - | CSVGTSGVSGGTQYF | TGCAGCGTGGGGACTAGCGGCGTGAGTGGGGGAACCCAGTACTTC
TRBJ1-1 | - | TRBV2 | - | CASSEREATNTEAFF | TGTGCCAGCAGTGAACGGGAGGCGACGAACACTGAAGCTTTCTTT
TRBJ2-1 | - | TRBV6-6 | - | CASSPSAEYYNEQFF | TGTGCCAGCAGCCCCTCAGCGGAATATTACAATGAGCAGTTCTTC
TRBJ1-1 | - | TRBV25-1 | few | CASSGSGFGTEAFF | TGTGCCAGCAGTGGTTCAGGGTTTGGCACTGAAGCTTTCTTT
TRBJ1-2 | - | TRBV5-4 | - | CASSLGGPYGYTF | TGTGCCAGCAGCTTGGGAGGGCCCTATGGCTACACCTTC
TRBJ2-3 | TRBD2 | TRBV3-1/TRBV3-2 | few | CASSRSGRGGTDTQYF | TGTGCCAGCAGCCGCAGCGGGAGGGGCGGCACAGATACGCAGTATTTT
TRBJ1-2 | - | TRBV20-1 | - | CSASDPVNYGYTF | TGCAGTGCTAGTGACCCAGTTAACTATGGCTACACCTTC
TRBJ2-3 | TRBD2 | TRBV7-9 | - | CASSYARLAGITDTQYF | TGTGCCAGCAGCTACGCTCGACTAGCGGGCATTACAGATACGCAGTATTTT
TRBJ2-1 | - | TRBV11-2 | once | CASSLDYSGTYNEQFF | TGTGCCAGCAGCTTAGATTACAGCGGAACATACAATGAGCAGTTCTTC
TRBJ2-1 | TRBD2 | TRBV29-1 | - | CSVGPPSGPYNEQFF | TGCAGCGTTGGCCCACCTAGCGGACCCTACAATGAGCAGTTCTTC
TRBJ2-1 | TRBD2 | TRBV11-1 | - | CASSLVLAGVNEQFF | TGTGCCAGCAGCTTGGTACTAGCGGGAGTCAATGAGCAGTTCTTC
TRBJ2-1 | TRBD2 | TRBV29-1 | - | CSVEGLAGGLYNEQFF | TGCAGCGTTGAAGGGCTAGCGGGAGGGCTTTACAATGAGCAGTTCTTC
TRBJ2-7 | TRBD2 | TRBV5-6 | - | CASSKGRENEQYF | TGTGCCAGCAGTAAGGGGAGGGAGAACGAGCAGTACTTC
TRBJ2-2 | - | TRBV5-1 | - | CASSRSGSPNTGELFF | TGCGCCAGCAGCCGTTCGGGTTCCCCTAACACCGGGGAGCTGTTTTTT
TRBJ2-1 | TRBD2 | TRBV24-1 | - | CATRARGSGINEQFF | TGTGCCACCAGGGCGAGGGGTAGCGGGATCAATGAGCAGTTCTTC
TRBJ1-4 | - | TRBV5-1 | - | CASSLGVGEKLFF | TGCGCCAGCAGCTTAGGGGTTGGGGAAAAACTGTTTTTT
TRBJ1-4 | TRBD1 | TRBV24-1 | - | CATSDPGTGEEKLFF | TGTGCCACCAGTGATCCCGGGACAGGGGAGGAAAAACTGTTTTTT
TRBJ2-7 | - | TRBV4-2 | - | CASSLVYAQYF | TGTGCCAGCAGCTTAGTCTACGCGCAGTACTTC
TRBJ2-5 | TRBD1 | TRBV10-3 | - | CAISPGTGGVETQYF | TGTGCCATCTCCCCCGGGACAGGGGGCGTAGAGACCCAGTACTTC
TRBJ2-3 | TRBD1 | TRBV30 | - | CAWGQGSTDTQYF | TGTGCCTGGGGACAGGGTAGCACAGATACGCAGTATTTT
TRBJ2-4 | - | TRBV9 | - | CASSEAPDSNIQYF | TGTGCCAGCAGCGAAGCGCCAGACTCGAACATTCAGTACTTC